This T cell receptor (beta chain) was sequenced during a study of T cell responses to AZD1222 COVID-19 vaccine. The germline V gene has CDR1 LNHNV and CDR2 YYDKDF (reference sequence). V gave up 0 bases and J gave up 2 bases, with 16 bases separating them. This CDR3 comprises 17 residues. The data were produced by immunoSEQ multiplex PCR, yet TCRdb's version contains in-frame clones alone and is incomplete. The sample includes roughly 120,000 clones, 88% of them seen just once. Sequenced here: peripheral blood, sampled 28 days after the second AZD1222 dose. The rearrangement uses TRBV15 and TRBJ1-2, with D possibly being TRBD1 (6 bases). The receptor was isolated from an adult who received the AZD1222 COVID-19 vaccine. The CDR3 region has the DNA TGTGCCACCAGCAGAGACGGGGGCCCGAGTGTAAACTATGGCTACACCTTC. As protein: CATSRDGGPSVNYGYTF.